A single sample gave rise to the 3 T cell receptor beta chains below, sequenced in a study of blood T cell repertoires in COVID-19. Profiled with immunoSEQ multiplex PCR; TCRdb holds only in-frame clones, not every one. Of about 430,000 clones in the sample, more than 70% were seen once. The sequencing input was PBMCs or T cells enriched from blood (not recorded which). The receptor set was obtained from a woman younger than 35 who had been exposed to COVID-19.

This chain links TRBV10-3 with TRBJ1-1; no definite D call. Trimming took off 10 bases at V and 0 bases at J, with 12 bases between the two ends. Germline V gene data show CDR1 as ENHRY and CDR2 as SYGVKD. This CDR3 spans 13 amino acids. The DNA for the CDR3 is TGTGCCACCACGGAGCTCATGAACACTGAAGCTTTCTTT. Translated: CATTELMNTEAFF.

CDR3 residues: CASSPDRGAGSPLHF. CDR3 nucleotides: TGTGCCAGCAGCCCAGACAGGGGAGCGGGATCACCCCTCCACTTT. The chain joins TRBV25-1 to TRBJ1-6; 8 bases align to TRBD1. The CDR3 runs to 15 residues. V trimming: 6 bases; J trimming: 10 bases; junction bases outside the gene matches: 11. Germline loops: CDR1 MGHDK, CDR2 SYGVNS.

Details on this clone: A read error may account for a junction end that differs from germline. V is TRBV29-1 and J is TRBJ1-2; D possibly corresponds to TRBD1 (5 bases). The CDR3 runs to 12 residues. From germline, CDR1 is SQVTM and CDR2 ANQGSEA. CDR3 DNA sequence: TGCAGCGTTCAAGACAGACTCTATGGCTACACCTTC. Translated: CSVQDRLYGYTF.